Sequencing of this T cell receptor (beta chain) was carried out in a study of post-analysis software for immune sequencing data. Germline loops: CDR1 DFQATT, CDR2 SNEGSKA (reference sequence). CDR3 length: 12 residues. Tagging with unique molecular identifiers was a feature of the TCR beta cDNA libraries. TCRdb re-called the PCR reads through MiXCR, storing one row per CDR3 protein. There are around 500,000 distinct CDR3 sequences in the sample; around 36% occur only once, and about 6% lies in the top ten. Overall study results and limits: In multiple sclerosis, normalized Chao1 diversity was significantly below that of controls. Five or six TRBV segments, TRBV5-6, TRBV5-1 and TRBV20-1 among them, were found more frequent in patients than controls.

Notes on this clonotype: No antigen is known for it.

The sequenced sample was blood. This receptor was obtained from a girl aged 2-17 years with multiple sclerosis. The chain combines TRBV20-1 with TRBJ2-7; weak D call: TRBD2 (6 bases). CDR3 in amino acids: CRAGGTSYEQYF. CDR3 coding DNA: TGCAGGGCTGGGGGGACTTCCTACGAGCAGTACTTC.